The 16 T cell receptor beta chains below all came from one sample that was sequenced in a study of regulatory T cells in long-lasting Graves disease. Time point indicated: persistent/refractory GD, antithyroid drugs over 5 years with positive TRAb. PBMC RNA was the source of the TCR library. Libraries of TCR beta came from iRepertoire HTBI primers plus Arm-PCR of CDR3 regions. TCRdb independently ran MiXCR on the multiplex PCR reads; one entry per CDR3 protein. Among some 470,000 distinct CDR3 sequences listed, roughly 21% were seen once. This specimen was peripheral blood mononuclear cells (PBMCs), taken when the disease was refractory, from a patient treated with antithyroid drugs. These receptors were collected from a female donor with Graves disease.

There are many counts of this clonotype. CDR3 in amino acids: CASSQGQADQPQHF. CDR3 DNA sequence: TGTGCCAGCAGCCAAGGACAGGCGGATCAGCCCCAGCATTTT. The chain recombines TRBV3-1 with TRBJ1-5; perhaps TRBD1 as D (6 bases). Trimming cost V 1 base and J 5 bases, with 9 bases left between them. The CDR3 runs 14 residues. Germline V gene sequence: CDR1 LGHDT, CDR2 YNNKEL (reference sequence).

This clonotype has ten or more counts. For the CDR3, the DNA is TGTGCCAGCAGCCCCTGGACTAGCGCCTTAGGCCAAGAGACCCAGTACTTC. This sequence encodes CASSPWTSALGQETQYF. This chain connects TRBV11-3 to TRBJ2-5; 9 bases match TRBD2. With V trimmed by 5 bases and J by 1 base, 11 bases remained unmatched. The germline V gene encodes CDR1 SGHNT and CDR2 YENEEA. This CDR3 is built from 17 residues.

The rearrangement joins TRBV20-1 to TRBJ2-7, with TRBD1 as a possible D gene (6 bases). Germline V gives CDR1 DFQATT, CDR2 SNEGSKA (reference sequence). V lost 1 base and J 4 bases, leaving 17 bases between the germline ends. This CDR3 has 15 residues. Here the CDR3 DNA reads TGCAGTGCTAGAGCCCCCGGACAGATTATATACGAGCAGTACTTC. Translating gives CSARAPGQIIYEQYF.

The table lists this clonotype with many counts. The chain carries TRBV7-2 and TRBJ1-1; D ambiguous. Germline V gene sequence: CDR1 SGHTA, CDR2 FQGNSA. The CDR3 has 14 amino acids. Trimming shortened V by 6 bases and J by 0 bases, and 11 bases separated the two germline ends. The CDR3: CASRPLGVNTEAFF. The CDR3, as DNA: TGTGCCAGCAGGCCCCTGGGAGTGAACACTGAAGCTTTCTTT.

Ten or more counts support this clonotype. V usage is TRBV5-1 and J usage is TRBJ1-5; D is ambiguous. This CDR3 spans 15 amino acids. Trimming took off 0 bases at V and 1 base at J, with 8 bases between the two ends. Germline V gives CDR1 SGHRS, CDR2 YFSETQ. CDR3 in amino acids: CASSLVPDSNQPQHF. The CDR3, as DNA: TGCGCCAGCAGCTTGGTTCCGGACAGCAATCAGCCCCAGCATTTT.

This chain uses TRBV10-3 with TRBJ1-2; D is perhaps TRBD1 (5 bases). Between the trimmed V and J ends, which lost 11 bases and 1 base, there was a span of 14 bases. This CDR3 has 13 amino acids. Germline values: CDR1 ENHRY, CDR2 SYGVKD. As DNA, the CDR3 is TGTGCCTCCGGGGCAGACCTTAACTATGGCTACACCTTC. This sequence encodes CASGADLNYGYTF.

To note about this clonotype: This clone may be a read error of a much larger clone one base away. This chain connects TRBV7-2 to TRBJ2-7, with D maybe TRBD2 (5 bases). CDR1 is SGHTA and CDR2 is FQGNSA in the germline V gene. The CDR3 is 15 amino acids. CDR3 DNA: TGTGCCGGCAGCGGCGGGTACGCCACCTTCTACGAGCAGTACTTC. Encoded protein: CAGSGGYATFYEQYF.

The chain joins TRBV28 to TRBJ2-5; 9 bases line up with TRBD2. The CDR3 is made up of 16 amino acids. Germline loops: CDR1 MDHEN, CDR2 SYDVKM. V gave up 5 bases and J gave up 5 bases; unmatched junction bases: 12. This chain's CDR3 is CASSPFVAGAAETQYF. For the CDR3, the DNA is TGTGCCAGCAGTCCCTTCGTAGCGGGGGCCGCGGAGACCCAGTACTTC.

This clonotype came up many times. The rearrangement joins TRBV12-3 or TRBV12-4 to TRBJ1-2; tentatively, D is TRBD1 (5 bases). With 6 bases removed from V and 5 bases from J, the gap between germline ends came to 16 bases. The CDR3 length is 14 residues. CDR3: CASSRLDTTYGYTF. Written as DNA, the CDR3 is TGTGCCAGCAGCCGCCTGGACACGACGTATGGCTACACCTTC.

This clonotype occurred a few times. The genes are TRBV5-1 and TRBJ2-7, with D perhaps matching TRBD2 (6 bases). CDR1 SGHRS and CDR2 YFSETQ come from the germline V gene. V lost 0 bases, J lost 6 bases, and 16 bases lay in between. The CDR3 length is 15 residues. CDR3 sequence reads: CASSLAAGGASEQYF. DNA of the CDR3: TGCGCCAGCAGCTTGGCAGCGGGTGGGGCTTCCGAGCAGTACTTC.

This clonotype was seen a handful of times. The chain employs TRBV19 and TRBJ2-7, with D uncertain. The ends were cut back, 2 bases at V and 0 bases at J, with 8 bases in the middle. This CDR3 region has 14 residues. Germline V gene data show CDR1 as LNHDA and CDR2 as SQIVND (reference sequence). CDR3 region: CASSITWSSYEQYF. The CDR3 DNA sequence: TGTGCCAGTAGTATAACGTGGAGCTCCTACGAGCAGTACTTC.

This clonotype was picked up many times. This chain links TRBV30 with TRBJ1-4; possible D gene TRBD1, 5 bases. The CDR3 extends over 12 amino acids. V was cut by 4 bases and J by 6 bases, with 9 bases left in between. Germline V gene sequence: CDR1 GTSNPN, CDR2 SVGIG (reference sequence). In DNA form, the CDR3 reads TGTGCCTGGACAGGGATGGATGAAAAACTGTTTTTT. Residues: CAWTGMDEKLFF.

The chain recombines TRBV10-3 with TRBJ2-3; D ambiguous. With 4 bases removed from V and 2 bases from J, the gap between germline ends came to 10 bases. CDR3 size: 14 residues. Germline lookup yields CDR1 ENHRY and CDR2 SYGVKD. The CDR3 DNA reads TGTGCCATCAGTGTAGGCGGAGACACAGATACGCAGTATTTT. Its protein is CAISVGGDTDTQYF.

The sample holds a few counts of this clonotype. V is TRBV6-1 and J is TRBJ1-6; D gene ambiguous. The V end lost 4 bases, the J end lost 9 bases, and 16 bases lay between the germline ends. CDR1 and CDR2 (germline): MNHNS, SASEGT. This CDR3 comprises 15 residues. The CDR3 DNA reads as TGTGCCAGCAGTGTTTTTTCTCAAGGAGGTTCACCCCTCCACTTT. Protein: CASSVFSQGGSPLHF.

In this sample, this clonotype turned up many times. V and J are TRBV28 and TRBJ1-4; no reliable D call. This CDR3 is 14 amino acids long. CDR1 and CDR2 from the germline V gene are MDHEN and SYDVKM. V lost 5 bases and J 8 bases, leaving 15 bases between the germline ends. In DNA, the CDR3 is TGTGCCAGCAGTCTACCCGCCGGGAGGGAAAAACTGTTTTTT. It specifies CASSLPAGREKLFF.

CDR3 in amino acids: CASSQGDVAYEQYF. CDR3 nucleotides: TGCGCCAGCAGCCAAGGCGACGTTGCCTACGAGCAGTACTTC. This chain links TRBV4-1 with TRBJ2-7; D is undetermined. Germline V gives CDR1 MGHRA, CDR2 YSYEKL. This CDR3 contains 14 residues. V gave up 1 base and J gave up 2 bases, with 9 bases separating them.